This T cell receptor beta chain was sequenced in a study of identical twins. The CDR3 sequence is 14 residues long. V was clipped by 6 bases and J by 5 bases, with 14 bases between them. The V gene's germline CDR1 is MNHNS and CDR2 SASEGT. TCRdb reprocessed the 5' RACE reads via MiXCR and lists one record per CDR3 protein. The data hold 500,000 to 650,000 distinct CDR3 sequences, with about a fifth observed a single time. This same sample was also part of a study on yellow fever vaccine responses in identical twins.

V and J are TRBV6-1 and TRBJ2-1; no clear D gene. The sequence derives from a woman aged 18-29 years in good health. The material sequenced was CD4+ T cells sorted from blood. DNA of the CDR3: TGTGCCAGCAGCAGAATCCCCGTCCACAATGAGCAGTTCTTC. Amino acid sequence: CASSRIPVHNEQFF.